Below, one T cell receptor (beta chain) is given with its context. Its antigen is not known. Some clones are missing from TCRdb's copy, which holds only in-frame ones; the method was immunoSEQ multiplex PCR. Of about 100,000 clones in the sample, around nine tenths were seen once. This CDR3 comprises 16 residues. The germline gives CDR1 LGHDT, CDR2 YNNKEL (reference sequence). Losses at the gene ends were 4 bases for V and 3 bases for J; bases not matched to a gene: 9. The entry originates in a study of T cell responses to AZD1222 COVID-19 vaccine. Study-level results: Regions 160-218 and 743-854 held dominance among vaccine-associated CD4 TCRs, which spanned spike.

Source: peripheral blood, taken on day 0 of AZD1222 vaccination. This chain uses TRBV3-1 (or the pseudogene TRBV3-2) with TRBJ2-7; TRBD2 matches 10 bases. The sequence came from an adult in good health. In DNA, the CDR3 is TGTGCCAGCAGCCCCCGGGGTAGCGGGGGGATCTACGAGCAGTACTTC. Translating gives CASSPRGSGGIYEQYF.